This T cell receptor beta chain was retrieved from a study of T cell responses to AZD1222 COVID-19 vaccine. About this clone: The target antigen is unknown.

Findings of the study overall: Spike-specific TCR repertoires showed rising breadth and depth after two AZD1222 doses.

TCRdb's copy holds only in-frame clones and misses some; the assay was immunoSEQ multiplex PCR. Here the sample spans under 200,000 clones, about nine tenths being singletons. Germline V gene lookup returns CDR1 MNHEY and CDR2 SVGAGI. CDR3 length: 13 amino acids. Trimming shortened V by 9 bases and J by 3 bases, and 15 bases separated the two germline ends. This receptor was obtained from an adult in good health. The J gene is TRBJ2-7, the V gene TRBV6-5; D not certain. The sequences come from peripheral blood, collected on day 0 of AZD1222 vaccination. As DNA, the CDR3 is TGTGCCAGTCGAATCGGCGGTAGCTACGAGCAGTACTTC. Amino acids: CASRIGGSYEQYF.